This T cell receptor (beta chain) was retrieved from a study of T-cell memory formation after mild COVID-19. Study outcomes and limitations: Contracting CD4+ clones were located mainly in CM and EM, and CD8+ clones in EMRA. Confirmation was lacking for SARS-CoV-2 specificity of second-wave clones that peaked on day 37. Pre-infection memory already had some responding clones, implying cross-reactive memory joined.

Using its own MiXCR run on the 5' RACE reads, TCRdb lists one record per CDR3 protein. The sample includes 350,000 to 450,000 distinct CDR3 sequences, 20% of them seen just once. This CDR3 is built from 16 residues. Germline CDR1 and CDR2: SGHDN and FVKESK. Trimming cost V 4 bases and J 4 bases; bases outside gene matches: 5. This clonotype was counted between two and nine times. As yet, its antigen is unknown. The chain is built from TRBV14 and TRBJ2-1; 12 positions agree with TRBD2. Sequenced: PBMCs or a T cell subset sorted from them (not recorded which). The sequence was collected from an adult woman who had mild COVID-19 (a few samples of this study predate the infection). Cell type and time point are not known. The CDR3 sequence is CASSLGTSGHYNEQFF. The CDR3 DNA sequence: TGTGCCAGCAGCCTCGGGACTAGCGGGCATTACAATGAGCAGTTCTTC.